This T cell receptor beta chain derives from a study of shared clonotypes between healthy human individuals (dated by TCRdb to 2020 to 2022). Describing the broader study: Three men and a couple of women, aged 18 to 49 years, made up the cohort. For each donor, CD4 naive and CD4 memory were each run on three plates, CD8 naive on two plates, and CD8 memory on one plate. Blood TCR repertoires of roughly 5 healthy adults were deeply sequenced to estimate repertoire size and the extent of clonotype sharing between individuals. To increase sequencing depth and limit assay-specific biases, different laboratories used diverse techniques to prepare libraries and sequence TCR repertoires. Each donor's leukapheresis produced roughly between roughly 0.85 and 9.5 billion PBMCs.

In the case of this clone: There is no known antigen for this receptor. There are no base qualities to consult, and no much larger clone falls within one base.

Using the deep immunoSEQ assay, TCR CDR3 regions were amplified from genomic DNA by multiplex PCR. For each cell subset, the extracted genomic DNA was distributed evenly across all wells of several immunoSEQ 96-well plates, and each plate served as one replicate. Each replicate PCR for sorted subsets received 200 ng genomic DNA, equal to some 32,000 T cell genomes. The purified libraries were quantified using a Qubit 3.0 fluorometer, sized with a Bioanalyzer 2100, and then quantified again using the KAPA Library Quantification kit. A separate single-read 150-cycle Illumina NextSeq 550 flow cell was used to sequence each immunoSEQ 96-well plate. The original pipeline was this. Because the immunoSEQ output included only junctional sequences and no quality scores, the filtering could not be the same as the filtering used for full-length reads. Sequences were annotated with PyIR, a Python wrapper for IgBLAST v1.9, using IMGT germline references to assign V/J genes and CDR3. Reads were filtered out if the reads had weak V/J assignments (E-value above 1e-6), no CDR3, stop codons, out-of-frame junctions, or ambiguous translated residues. V3J clonotypes were defined as sequences sharing an identical inferred V gene, J gene, and CDR3 amino acid sequence. Percentage overlap between repertoires was calculated by dividing the number of shared unique clonotypes by the size of the smaller repertoire. RTK rarefaction, the Chao1 estimator, and Recon v2.1 estimates of unobserved clonotypes were used to assess repertoire richness. For all TCRbeta clonotypes obtained by the gDNA method from four donors, generation probabilities were computed with OLGA. TCRdb provides this immuneACCESS table in a form limited to in-frame rearrangements. Some clones are lacking; in checked studies, under half of them reflect an unresolved V gene, and why the rest are absent is not known. The DNA was the basis for D and trimming; V, J and clone size are from that table. Present in this sample are over 300,000 clones, around 86% of which were seen just once. The ten largest clones add up to about 17% of the sample.

Healthy HIV-negative adults with no recently reported acute infections or vaccinations were included as donors. All donors were Caucasian adults living in Nashville, Tennessee, USA. CD8 memory samples combined magnetically selected CD45RO+ cells with CCR7-negative CD45RA+ effector memory (TemRA) cells. After blood collection by leukapheresis, PBMCs were isolated using Ficoll-Histopaque density gradient centrifugation and then cryopreserved in the vapor phase of liquid nitrogen. Analytical flow cytometry was used to check the purity and quantity of each magnetically sorted T cell population. Genomic DNA was isolated from every sorted fraction and measured by UV absorbance on a Nanodrop 2000c. The research as a whole found: Roughly 5% of naive CD4, around 3.5% of naive CD8, approximately 2.2% of memory CD4, and 0.4% of memory CD8 clonotypes were shared across several donors. Because the study included only a small number of donors, the genetic and exposure-history diversity represented was limited. Larger estimated clonotype richness was generally found for naive subsets than for memory subsets. Rarefaction of sorted-subset datasets indicated incomplete sequencing despite the large sequencing depth. Higher generation probabilities were observed for clonotypes shared by all four sorted-subset donors than for non-shared clonotypes. Sampling was restricted to blood, and TCR repertoires in tissues likely differ from the TCR repertoires found in blood. Pairwise subsampling led to the expectation that sequencing depth would affect the degree of clonotype sharing among donors.

Sequencing used memory CD8+ T cells sorted from blood. This sample's cell subset or site label indicates: CD45RO+ cells pooled with CCR7-negative TemRA cells. This receptor was identified in a man between 18 and 35 years old in good health.

The CDR3 region reads CAGLDRDSDPNYGYTF. The nucleotides are TGTGCCGGCCTTGACCGGGACAGTGATCCTAACTATGGCTACACCTTC. The rearrangement joined TRBV21-1 to TRBJ1-2; no check of the table's D call, TRBD1, against the DNA was made. TRBV21-1 is described as a pseudogene. The cysteine opens and the phenylalanine closes a CDR3 of 16 amino acids. Only the CDR3 DNA stays, 48 bases, in frame from base 1.